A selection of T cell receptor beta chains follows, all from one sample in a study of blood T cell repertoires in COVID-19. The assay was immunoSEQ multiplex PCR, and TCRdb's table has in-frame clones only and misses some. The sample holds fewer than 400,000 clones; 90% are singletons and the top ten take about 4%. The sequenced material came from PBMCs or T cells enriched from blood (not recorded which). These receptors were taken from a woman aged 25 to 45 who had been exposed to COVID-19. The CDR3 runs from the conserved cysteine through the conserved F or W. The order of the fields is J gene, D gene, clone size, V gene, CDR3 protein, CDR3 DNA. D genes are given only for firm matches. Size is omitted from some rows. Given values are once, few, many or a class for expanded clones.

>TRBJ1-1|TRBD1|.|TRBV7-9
CASSPRTTGALNTEAFF
TGTGCCAGCAGCCCTCGAACGACAGGGGCTCTGAACACTGAAGCTTTCTTT
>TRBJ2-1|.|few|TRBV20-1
CSVGGQFF
TGCAGTGTCGGTGGGCAGTTCTTC
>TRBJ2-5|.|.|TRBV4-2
CASSQERSQTQYF
TGTGCCAGCAGCCAAGAGAGGTCCCAGACCCAGTACTTC
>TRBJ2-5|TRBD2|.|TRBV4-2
CASSPGTSGYIETQYF
TGTGCCAGCAGCCCGGGGACTAGCGGGTACATAGAGACCCAGTACTTC
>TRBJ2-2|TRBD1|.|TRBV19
CASDRATGELFF
TGTGCCAGCGACAGGGCCACCGGGGAGCTGTTTTTT
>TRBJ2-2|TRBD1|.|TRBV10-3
CAISESTGYGELFF
TGTGCCATCAGTGAGTCGACAGGGTACGGGGAGCTGTTTTTT
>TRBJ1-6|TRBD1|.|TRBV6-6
CASSPGTGVSNSPLHF
TGTGCCAGCAGCCCCGGGACAGGCGTATCTAATTCACCCCTCCACTTT
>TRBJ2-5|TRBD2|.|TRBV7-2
CASSLGGGQETQYF
TGTGCCAGCAGCTTAGGGGGGGGCCAAGAGACCCAGTACTTC
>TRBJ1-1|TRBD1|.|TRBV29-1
CSSDRSNTEAFF
TGCAGCTCGGACAGGTCTAACACTGAAGCTTTCTTT
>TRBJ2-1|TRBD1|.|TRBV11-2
CASSLSQGVSIEQFF
TGTGCCAGCAGCTTATCACAGGGGGTTAGCATTGAGCAGTTCTTC
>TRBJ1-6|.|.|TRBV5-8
CASSLSRGSLNYNSPLHF
TGTGCCAGCAGCTTGAGTCGGGGGTCCCTAAATTATAATTCACCCCTCCACTTT
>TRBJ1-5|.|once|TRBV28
CASLGGGGVGYQPQHF
TGTGCCAGCCTTGGAGGAGGCGGGGTGGGGTATCAGCCCCAGCATTTT
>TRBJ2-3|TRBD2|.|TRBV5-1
CASRLAGGQDTQYF
TGCGCCAGCCGGCTAGCGGGGGGGCAAGATACGCAGTATTTT
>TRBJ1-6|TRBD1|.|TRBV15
CATSRDREGSPLHF
TGTGCCACCAGCAGGGACAGGGAAGGATCACCCCTCCACTTT
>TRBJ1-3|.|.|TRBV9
CASSVSTGPGGNTIYF
TGTGCCAGCAGCGTATCGACAGGTCCGGGAGGAAACACCATATATTTT
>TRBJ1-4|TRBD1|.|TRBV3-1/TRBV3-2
CASSQDPPGGSREKLFF
TGTGCCAGCAGCCAAGATCCCCCAGGGGGATCACGCGAAAAACTGTTTTTT
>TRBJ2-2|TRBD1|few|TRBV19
CASSPGGSHGELFF
TGTGCCAGTAGCCCAGGGGGCTCACACGGGGAGCTGTTTTTT
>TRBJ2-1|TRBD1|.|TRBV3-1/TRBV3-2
CASSQVQRGGHGEQFF
TGTGCCAGCAGCCAAGTCCAGCGAGGGGGCCACGGTGAGCAGTTCTTC
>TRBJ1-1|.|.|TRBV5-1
CASSRENLNTEAFF
TGCGCCAGCAGCCGTGAGAACCTGAACACTGAAGCTTTCTTT
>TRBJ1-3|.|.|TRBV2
CASGASRNTIYF
TGTGCCAGCGGGGCCTCCAGAAACACCATATATTTT
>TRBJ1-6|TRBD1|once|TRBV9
CASSGQHAGTANSPLHF
TGTGCCAGCAGCGGACAACATGCTGGGACAGCTAATTCACCCCTCCACTTT
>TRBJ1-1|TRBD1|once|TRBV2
CASRIIQGPGAEAFF
TGTGCCAGCAGAATAATACAGGGGCCTGGGGCTGAAGCTTTCTTT
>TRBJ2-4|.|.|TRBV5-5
CASSLTGVAKNIQYF
TGTGCCAGCAGCTTAACCGGGGTTGCCAAAAACATTCAGTACTTC
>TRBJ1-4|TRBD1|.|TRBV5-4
CASSLPGQGGEKLFF
TGTGCCAGCAGCTTGCCGGGACAGGGTGGTGAAAAACTGTTTTTT
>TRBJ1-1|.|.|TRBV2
CASMKGGRSTEAFF
TGTGCCAGCATGAAGGGGGGGAGGAGCACTGAAGCTTTCTTT
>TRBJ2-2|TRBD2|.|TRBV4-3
CASSPQPSGGGHTGELFF
TGCGCCAGCAGCCCCCAACCTAGCGGGGGGGGTCATACCGGGGAGCTGTTTTTT
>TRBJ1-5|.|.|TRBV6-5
CASTGAIQPQHF
TGTGCCAGCACAGGGGCTATTCAGCCCCAGCATTTT
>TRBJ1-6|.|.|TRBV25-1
CASSNTYNSPLHF
TGTGCCAGCAGTAACACCTATAATTCACCCCTCCACTTT
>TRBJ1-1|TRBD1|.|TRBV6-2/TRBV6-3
CASSYPEGQLNTEAFF
TGTGCCAGCAGTTACCCGGAGGGACAGTTGAACACTGAAGCTTTCTTT
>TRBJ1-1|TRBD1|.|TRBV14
CASSPLDRAGMTEAFF
TGTGCCAGCAGCCCTTTGGACAGGGCCGGGATGACTGAAGCTTTCTTT
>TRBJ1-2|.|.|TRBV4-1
CASSQDHRENYGYTF
TGCGCCAGCAGCCAAGATCATCGGGAAAACTATGGCTACACCTTC
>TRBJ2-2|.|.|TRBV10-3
CAIRAAIQGNNGTGELFF
TGTGCCATCAGAGCCGCCATACAGGGTAATAACGGCACCGGGGAGCTGTTTTTT
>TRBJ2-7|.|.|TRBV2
CASSDRGGSSYEQYF
TGTGCCAGCAGTGACCGAGGGGGTAGCTCCTACGAGCAGTACTTC
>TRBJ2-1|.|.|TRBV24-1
CATSDLRQGIDEQFF
TGTGCCACCAGTGATTTAAGGCAGGGTATCGATGAGCAGTTCTTC
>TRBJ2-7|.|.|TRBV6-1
CASSEVGLTGEQYF
TGTGCCAGCAGTGAAGTCGGGCTTACGGGAGAGCAGTACTTC
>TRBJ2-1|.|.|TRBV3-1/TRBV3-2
CASSPTATGSSYNEQFF
TGTGCCAGCAGCCCGACCGCGACGGGAAGCTCCTACAATGAGCAGTTCTTC
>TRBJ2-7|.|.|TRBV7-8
CASSQGDWEQYF
TGTGCCAGCAGTCAAGGGGATTGGGAGCAGTACTTC
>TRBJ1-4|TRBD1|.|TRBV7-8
CASSYRGGEKLFF
TGTGCCAGCAGCTACAGGGGAGGCGAAAAACTGTTTTTT
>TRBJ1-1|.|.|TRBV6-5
CASSYYRTGAEAFF
TGTGCCAGCAGTTACTACCGGACGGGGGCTGAAGCTTTCTTT
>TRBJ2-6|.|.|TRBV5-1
CASSLEEGSGANVLTF
TGCGCCAGCAGCTTGGAGGAGGGCTCTGGGGCCAACGTCCTGACTTTC
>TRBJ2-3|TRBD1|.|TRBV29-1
CSVRGTGATDTQYF
TGCAGCGTCCGAGGGACAGGGGCCACAGATACGCAGTATTTT
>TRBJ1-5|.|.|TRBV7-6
CASSLSAVQPQHF
TGTGCCAGCAGCTTAAGCGCGGTTCAGCCCCAGCATTTT
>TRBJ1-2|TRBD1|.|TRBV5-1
CASSYGQGADGYTF
TGCGCCAGCAGCTATGGACAGGGGGCTGATGGCTACACCTTC
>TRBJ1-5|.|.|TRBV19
CASRVSGEQPQHF
TGTGCCAGTAGGGTATCGGGTGAACAGCCCCAGCATTTT
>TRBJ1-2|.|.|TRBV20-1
CSGHFNYGYTF
TGCAGTGGGCATTTTAACTATGGCTACACCTTC
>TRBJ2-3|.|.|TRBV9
CASSKRASTDTQYF
TGTGCCAGCAGCAAGAGAGCTAGCACAGATACGCAGTATTTT
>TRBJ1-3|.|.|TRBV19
CASKRVGSGNTIYF
TGTGCCAGTAAGAGAGTCGGCTCTGGAAACACCATATATTTT
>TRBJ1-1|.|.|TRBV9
CASSREAAMNTEAFF
TGTGCCAGCAGCCGAGAGGCAGCCATGAACACTGAAGCTTTCTTT